This TCR beta chain was identified during a study of blood T cell repertoires in COVID-19. The wider study: The United States, Italy and Spain supplied acute and convalescent COVID-19 samples.

The length of the CDR3 is 15 residues. Germline loops: CDR1 SEHNR, CDR2 FQNEAQ (reference sequence). The ends lost 5 bases at V and 2 bases at J; junction bases unmatched: 9. The age range of participants was about 18 to 100 years, with residence in about two dozen US areas. Cohort placement rested on clinical history that participants reported themselves. As processed by the authors: Estimation of nucleated cell counts was performed using reference gene primer amplification. Produced via immunoSEQ multiplex PCR; TCRdb's table is partial and in-frame only. From that table come the V and J calls and clone size; the DNA was used to work out D and trimming. The table lists 200,000 to 250,000 clones, 81% of them singletons.

The J gene is TRBJ2-7, the V gene TRBV7-9; 7 nucleotides align to TRBD1. This TCR derives from a woman aged 50 to 65 with acute COVID-19. Sample: PBMCs or T cells enriched from blood (not recorded which). The CDR3 is CASSPLTGIPYEQYF. The DNA for the CDR3 is TGTGCCAGCAGCCCCCTGACAGGGATTCCCTACGAGCAGTACTTC. The whole variable domain, filled in from reference TRBV7-9 and TRBJ2-7, reads DTGVSQNPRHKITKRGQNVTFRCDPISEHNRLYWYRQTLGQGPEFLTYFQNEAQLEKSRLLSDRFSAERPKGSFSTLEIQRTEQGDSAMYLCASSPLTGIPYEQYFGPGTRLTVT.